A single sample gave rise to the 8 T cell receptor beta chains below, sequenced in a study of blood T cells in healthy people across ages. PCR was performed a second time for roughly 7 to 11 cycles using a sample-barcoded 5' primer and a J-beta primer mix. A single record per CDR3 protein comes from TCRdb applying MiXCR to the 5' RACE reads. The sample has approximately 600,000 distinct CDR3 sequences, roughly 58% seen once. Sequencing input: blood. Receptors originate from a man in his 60s in good health.

This clonotype was detected only a few times. The chain is built from TRBV10-3 and TRBJ1-5; D might be TRBD1 (5 bases). The CDR3 covers 14 residues. The V gene's germline CDR1 is ENHRY and CDR2 SYGVKD. V was pared by 4 bases and J by 3 bases, with 10 bases between. In DNA form, the CDR3 reads TGTGCCATCAGTGTCAGGGAATCCAATCAGCCCCAGCATTTT. Translated, it gives CAISVRESNQPQHF.

This rearrangement joins TRBV27 to TRBJ2-1; D is ambiguous. The CDR3 contains 13 residues. The ends were cut back, 5 bases at V and 6 bases at J, with 11 bases in the middle. Per the germline V gene, CDR1 is MNHEY and CDR2 is SMNVEV (reference sequence). CDR3 sequence reads: CASSLQSLNEQFF. The CDR3 DNA follows: TGTGCCAGCAGTCTACAGTCACTCAATGAGCAGTTCTTC.

The chain joins TRBV7-6 to TRBJ2-6; D gene unclear. The CDR3 spans 16 residues. The V gene's germline CDR1 is SGHVS and CDR2 FNYEAQ. The ends were cut back, 5 bases at V and 0 bases at J, with 11 bases in the middle. The CDR3: CASSPSYYSGANVLTF. CDR3 coding DNA: TGTGCCAGCAGCCCAAGTTACTACTCTGGGGCCAACGTCCTGACTTTC.

The rearrangement uses TRBV27 and TRBJ2-7; D may be TRBD1 (6 bases). Germline-derived CDR1 and CDR2 are MNHEY and SMNVEV (reference sequence). Trimming removed 5 bases from V and 4 bases from J, with 18 bases in between. There are 15 residues in the CDR3. The CDR3 bases are TGTGCCAGCAGTCCAGGGGCCGACCTTTTATACGAGCAGTACTTC. Translating gives CASSPGADLLYEQYF.

This clonotype was counted a few times. The chain recombines TRBV6-2 or TRBV6-3 with TRBJ1-2; D is possibly TRBD1 (5 bases). The CDR3 is 12 residues long. V was pared by 2 bases and J by 8 bases, with 9 bases between. From germline, CDR1 is MNHEY and CDR2 SVGEGT. The CDR3 nucleotides read TGTGCCAGCAGTTACAGGGACGGAGGCTACACCTTC. Translation gives CASSYRDGGYTF.

This rearrangement joins TRBV27 to TRBJ1-6; 7 bases are shared with TRBD1. Germline CDR1 MNHEY, CDR2 SMNVEV (reference sequence). V shed 6 bases, J shed 5 bases, and the junction held 10 bases outside the gene matches. CDR3 length: 16 amino acids. In DNA form, the CDR3 reads TGTGCCAGCAGGGAAAGGGGGCGGCTAAATAATTCACCCCTCCACTTT. Amino acids: CASRERGRLNNSPLHF.

J is TRBJ2-5 and V is TRBV6-1; D is possibly TRBD2 (5 bases). CDR1 and CDR2 (germline): MNHNS, SASEGT. V was trimmed by 7 bases and J by 1 base, leaving 13 bases between them. The CDR3 covers 14 residues. CDR3 loop: CASTEGGSQETQYF. The CDR3 coding sequence is TGTGCCAGCACCGAAGGAGGTTCCCAAGAGACCCAGTACTTC.

About this clonotype itself: The CDR3 carries no conserved terminal phenylalanine or tryptophan, so it likely arises from a read error. The chain has TRBV6-2 or TRBV6-3 and TRBJ2-5, with D possibly TRBD1 on 5 matching bases. The CDR3 runs to 15 residues. Germline loops: CDR1 MNHEY, CDR2 SVGEGT. V was cut by 3 bases and J by 4 bases, with 15 bases left in between. The CDR3: CASSYGGQGGETQYL. For the CDR3, the DNA is TGTGCCAGCAGTTATGGTGGGCAGGGTGGAGAGACCCAGTACTTA.